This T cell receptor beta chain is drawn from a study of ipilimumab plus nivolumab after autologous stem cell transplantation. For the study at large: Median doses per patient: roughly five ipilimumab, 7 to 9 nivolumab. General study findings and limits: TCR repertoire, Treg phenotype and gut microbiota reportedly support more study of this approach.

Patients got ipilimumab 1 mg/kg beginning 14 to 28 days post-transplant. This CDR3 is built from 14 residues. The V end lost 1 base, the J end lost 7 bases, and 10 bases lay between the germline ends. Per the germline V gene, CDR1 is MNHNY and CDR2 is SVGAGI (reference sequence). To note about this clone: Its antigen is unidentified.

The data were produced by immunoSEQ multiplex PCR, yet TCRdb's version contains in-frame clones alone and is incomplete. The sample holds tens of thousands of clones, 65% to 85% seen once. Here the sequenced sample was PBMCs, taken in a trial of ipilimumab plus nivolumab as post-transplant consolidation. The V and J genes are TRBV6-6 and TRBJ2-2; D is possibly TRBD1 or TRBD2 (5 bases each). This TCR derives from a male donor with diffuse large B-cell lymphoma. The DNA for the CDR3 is TGTGCCAGCAGTTACTTGAGTGGGGGCGGGGAGCTGTTTTTT. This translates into CASSYLSGGGELFF.